These 7 T cell receptor beta chains came from one sample sequenced in a study of response to subunit inactivated influenza vaccine. Each CDR3 protein gets one entry after TCRdb re-called the RT-PCR reads with MiXCR. The data show about 520,000 distinct CDR3 sequences, roughly 7.6% seen once. The specimen comprised PBMCs from blood, sampled 23 months after vaccination. These receptors originate from a man between 50 and 75 years old who received an inactivated influenza vaccine.

This clonotype came up a few times. The genes are TRBV7-2 and TRBJ1-5; D may be TRBD1 (5 bases). Per the germline V gene, CDR1 is SGHTA and CDR2 is FQGNSA. The germline V and J ends were trimmed by 5 bases and 5 bases, with 10 bases remaining between them. This CDR3 has 13 residues. For the CDR3, the DNA is TGTGCCAGCAGCCGGAGCAGGGATCAGCCCCAGCATTTT. As protein: CASSRSRDQPQHF.

This clonotype was seen a few times. The rearrangement links TRBV29-1 to TRBJ2-2; 8 nucleotides align to TRBD1. The CDR3 contains 12 residues. The ends lost 7 bases at V and 5 bases at J; junction bases unmatched: 3. In germline, CDR1 is SQVTM, CDR2 ANQGSEA. CDR3 amino acids: CSARTGTGELFF. CDR3 bases: TGCAGCGCCCGGACAGGGACCGGGGAGCTGTTTTTT.

This sequence joins TRBV3-1 and TRBJ1-2, with D possibly being TRBD1 (5 bases). In germline, CDR1 is LGHDT, CDR2 YNNKEL (reference sequence). Trimming took off 5 bases at V and 4 bases at J, with 17 bases between the two ends. The CDR3 spans 15 residues. CDR3 sequence reads: CASSSEFRAGYGYTF. CDR3 DNA sequence: TGTGCCAGCAGCTCAGAATTCAGGGCGGGCTATGGCTACACCTTC.

This clonotype was seen many times. J is TRBJ2-1 and V is TRBV5-1; the match to TRBD1 covers 10 bases. Per the germline V gene, CDR1 is SGHRS and CDR2 is YFSETQ. J lost 2 bases, V lost 3 bases, and 8 bases had no gene match. The CDR3 sequence is 17 residues long. The CDR3 coding sequence is TGCGCCAGCAGCTACCCCGGACAGGGGGGAACCTACAATGAGCAGTTCTTC. Its protein is CASSYPGQGGTYNEQFF.

This clonotype came up a few times. This chain links TRBV6-5 with TRBJ2-1; D gene uncertain. CDR1 and CDR2 (germline): MNHEY, SVGAGI. This CDR3 has 16 residues. With 0 bases removed from V and 0 bases from J, the gap between germline ends came to 9 bases. In nucleotides, the CDR3 is TGTGCCAGCAGTTACTCTATCCTGGTCTCCTACAATGAGCAGTTCTTC. The encoded protein is CASSYSILVSYNEQFF.

This clonotype turned up a few times. This chain joins TRBV7-9 and TRBJ2-3; D may be TRBD1 (6 bases). With 3 bases removed from V and 2 bases from J, the gap between germline ends came to 15 bases. The CDR3 runs 16 residues. CDR1 is SEHNR and CDR2 is FQNEAQ in the germline V gene (reference sequence). CDR3 bases: TGTGCCAGCAGCTTCGCGGACAGTTCGCCCACAGATACGCAGTATTTT. This encodes CASSFADSSPTDTQYF.

This clonotype was recorded at least ten times. V gene TRBV10-3 combines with J gene TRBJ2-7, with D hard to call. The germline V and J ends were trimmed by 6 bases and 3 bases, with 12 bases remaining between them. Germline V CDR1 and CDR2: ENHRY, SYGVKD. The CDR3 extends over 13 amino acids. For the CDR3, the DNA is TGTGCCATCAGGTTCGGAGACCTCTACGAGCAGTACTTC. It is translated as CAIRFGDLYEQYF.